Ten or more counts support the clone carrying this TCR beta chain. Its antigen is currently unknown. It was with a sample-barcoded 5' primer and a J-beta primer mix that a second PCR of about 6 to 11 cycles was run. Each cDNA molecule carried a tag from a template-switch adaptor that contained 12 random nucleotides. TCRdb recomputed calls from the 5' RACE reads with MiXCR, one row per CDR3 protein. The sample consists of 550,000 to 650,000 distinct CDR3 sequences, approximately 30% of them appearing once. This CDR3 spans 16 amino acids. Per germline, CDR1 ENHRY and CDR2 SYGVKD. V shed 0 bases, J shed 2 bases, and the junction held 5 bases outside the gene matches. The data are from a study of blood T cells in healthy people across ages. General study points: The long-lived group displayed more naive CD4+ cells, plus higher diversity, than the aged donors did.

Donation came from healthy Caucasian individuals in Russia who were aged about 6 to 95. The total RNA that was extracted per sample amounted to at least 5.5 micrograms. Material for sequencing was blood. The chain employs TRBV10-3 and TRBJ2-3, with 7 bases fitting TRBD1. The sequence derives from a woman of 80 years or more in good health. CDR3 protein: CAISESPGGVTDTQYF. CDR3 nucleotides: TGTGCCATCAGTGAGTCCCCAGGGGGAGTCACAGATACGCAGTATTTT.